This T cell receptor (beta chain) originates from a study of T cell repertoires in cytomegalovirus infection. Study background: HLA-B-restricted CMV epitopes that are well studied were used alongside recently identified HLA-C-restricted ones. Through public TCR beta signatures, both CMV infection and matching HLA type were indicated. Study results and limitations: Frequencies of public TCR beta families were cumulated, and this identified carriers of CMV plus the relevant HLA.

A remark on this clonotype: Antigen specificity is unknown.

TCRdb re-called the reads with MiXCR, one entry per CDR3 protein. The sample has approximately 1,000,000 distinct CDR3 sequences; around 30% are singletons. Trimming cost V 6 bases and J 8 bases, with 31 bases left between them. The CDR3 loop spans 18 amino acids. From germline, CDR1 is MNHNY and CDR2 SVGAGI (reference sequence). The chain combines TRBV6-6 with TRBJ1-2, with a weak D call TRBD1 (6 bases). The input for sequencing was cultured CD8+ T cells from PBMCs, taken from culture after CMV antigen stimulation. The TCR was taken from a human donor in good health (CMV status not recorded). Some clones in this sample may be carry-over from other donors' samples. CDR3 in amino acids: CASSYRDYTRPLFAGYTF. Written as DNA, the CDR3 is TGTGCCAGCAGCTACAGGGATTACACTCGGCCCCTATTTGCCGGCTACACCTTC.